These 8 T cell receptor beta chains were sequenced from one sample in a study of T-cell memory formation after mild COVID-19. TCRdb recomputed calls from the 5' RACE reads with MiXCR, one row per CDR3 protein. The table includes about 340,000 distinct CDR3 sequences, around 15% detected once. Sequenced sample: PBMCs or a T cell subset sorted from them (not recorded which). These receptors were collected from a young man who had mild COVID-19 (a few samples of this study predate the infection). Cell type and time point are not known.

This clonotype was picked up many times. This rearrangement joins TRBV5-1 to TRBJ2-1; no definite D call. The CDR3 consists of 12 residues. The V gene lost 4 bases and the J gene lost 8 bases, with 10 bases spanning the gap. The V gene's germline CDR1 is SGHRS and CDR2 YFSETQ. The CDR3 protein is CASSHAWDEQFF. As DNA, the CDR3 is TGCGCCAGCAGCCACGCGTGGGATGAGCAGTTCTTC.

The chain has TRBV2 and TRBJ2-7; D gene uncertain. CDR3 length: 14 residues. The V and J ends lost 5 bases and 2 bases respectively, with 13 bases between them. CDR1 is SNHLY and CDR2 is FYNNEI in the germline V gene. The DNA of the CDR3 is TGTGCCAGCAGTCCTTACATTAACGCCTACGAGCAGTACTTC. Translated, it gives CASSPYINAYEQYF.

The chain has TRBV6-5 and TRBJ2-1, with 14 bases aligning to TRBD2. This CDR3 comprises 16 residues. Germline values: CDR1 MNHEY, CDR2 SVGAGI. V shed 2 bases, J shed 8 bases, and the junction held 5 bases outside the gene matches. CDR3 in amino acids: CASSYGGTSGGDEQFF. CDR3 bases: TGTGCCAGCAGTTACGGCGGGACTAGCGGGGGTGATGAGCAGTTCTTC.

V is TRBV18 and J is TRBJ2-7; no clear D gene. There are 13 residues in the CDR3. The V gene's germline CDR1 is KGHSH and CDR2 LQKENI. V lost 1 base and J lost 2, with 6 bases in between. In nucleotides, the CDR3 is TGTGCCAGCTCACCACAGAGTACCTACGAGCAGTACGTC. Translated: CASSPQSTYEQYV.

The gene calls are TRBV19 and TRBJ1-5; no definite D call. The CDR3 consists of 14 residues. Trimming removed 8 bases from V and 3 bases from J, with 14 bases in between. The V gene's germline CDR1 is LNHDA and CDR2 SQIVND (reference sequence). DNA for the CDR3: TGTGCCAGTGCCCAGACGAGGCTCAATCAGCCCCAGCATTTT. Translated, it gives CASAQTRLNQPQHF.

This clonotype turned up a few times. J is TRBJ2-4 and V is TRBV6-5, with 7 nucleotides matching TRBD1. This CDR3 is 15 amino acids long. In germline, CDR1 is MNHEY, CDR2 SVGAGI. With V trimmed by 5 bases and J by 7 bases, 11 bases remained unmatched. The CDR3 DNA is TGTGCCAGCAGTCCGTCCCCGGGACAGCGGAACATTCAGTACTTC. Translation gives CASSPSPGQRNIQYF.

V is TRBV6-2 or TRBV6-3 and J is TRBJ1-1, with D maybe TRBD1 (6 bases). The CDR3 spans 18 residues. CDR1 is MNHEY, CDR2 SVGEGT, per germline. Deletions cut 6 bases from V and 7 bases from J, with 30 bases between. In nucleotides, the CDR3 is TGTGCCAGCAGAATAAAGGGGGTCGGGTCCGACCACAGACGTGAAGCTTTCTTT. Translating gives CASRIKGVGSDHRREAFF.

V is TRBV12-3 or TRBV12-4 and J is TRBJ2-3, with D possibly being TRBD2 (6 bases). The V and J ends lost 6 bases and 5 bases respectively, with 18 bases between them. The CDR3 loop spans 15 amino acids. The CDR3 DNA reads as TGTGCCAGCAGCCCGCGGGGTAGCGGAGGAGATACGCAGTATTTT. Protein product: CASSPRGSGGDTQYF.